This T cell receptor beta chain derives from a study of regulatory T cells in long-lasting Graves disease. Study-level information: Graves' patients, newly diagnosed, had taken antithyroid drugs under 3 months.

This clonotype was detected ten times or more. Relying on iRepertoire HTBI primers and Arm-PCR of CDR3 regions, the team built TCR beta libraries. From the multiplex PCR reads, TCRdb called clonotypes with MiXCR, one entry per CDR3 protein. The repertoire holds 400,000 to 450,000 distinct CDR3 sequences, with roughly 15% as singletons. CDR3 length: 15 residues. Germline assignment: CDR1 MNHEY and CDR2 SMNVEV (reference sequence). The ends were cut back, 0 bases at V and 2 bases at J, with 9 bases in the middle. The time point here: newly diagnosed GD, antithyroid drugs for less than 3 months. With RNA extracted from PBMCs as input, the TCR library was made. This same sample was also taken into another study, of T cells in Graves' hyperthyroidism and ophthalmopathy. That report notes: When ophthalmopathy did not progress within 18 months, Graves' hyperthyroidism was considered stable. An initial round of RT-PCR targeting the TCR CDR3 relied on the HTBI primer set. Most thyroid clonotypes expanded above 0.001 appeared in blood too.

V is TRBV27 and J is TRBJ2-3; D is uncertain. The material was peripheral blood mononuclear cells (PBMCs), obtained at new diagnosis, from a patient treated with antithyroid drugs. The sequence was collected from a woman in her 30s with Graves disease. CDR3 nucleotides: TGTGCCAGCAGTTTATCGGGTCCATTCACAGATACGCAGTATTTT. Protein sequence: CASSLSGPFTDTQYF.